This record looks at one T cell receptor (beta chain) sequence and its context. Its antigen is currently not known. Base qualities are not at hand, and no much larger clone is one base apart. CDR1 and CDR2, per the germline V gene (reference sequence), are MNHEY and SMNVEV. The cysteine opens and the phenylalanine closes a CDR3 of 17 amino acids. Only CDR3 DNA remains: 51 bases, in frame from the first base. V is trimmed back by 5 bases and J by 0 bases, and the junction contains 8 bases that no gene match accounts for. Using the deep immunoSEQ assay, TCR CDR3 regions were amplified from genomic DNA by multiplex PCR. Extracted genomic DNA from each cell subset was distributed evenly across all wells of several immunoSEQ 96-well plates, and each plate was treated as a replicate. For sorted subsets, about 210 ng of genomic DNA, equivalent to some 30,000 T cell genomes, went into each replicate PCR. Purified libraries were measured with a Qubit 3.0 fluorometer, size-checked on a Bioanalyzer 2100, and measured again with the KAPA Library Quantification kit. Each immunoSEQ 96-well plate was sequenced on its own single-read 150-cycle Illumina NextSeq 550 flow cell. The original pipeline was this. The immunoSEQ output contained only junctional sequences without quality scores, so filtering could not match that applied to full-length reads. Sequences were annotated with PyIR, a Python wrapper for IgBLAST v1.9, and V/J genes and CDR3 were assigned using IMGT germline references. Reads with weak V/J assignments (E-value above 1e-6), missing CDR3, stop codons, out-of-frame junctions, or ambiguous translated residues were removed. V3J clonotypes were defined by identical inferred V gene, J gene, and CDR3 amino acid sequence. The percentage overlap between two repertoires was calculated by dividing the number of shared unique clonotypes by the size of the smaller repertoire. Repertoire richness was assessed with RTK rarefaction, the Chao1 estimator, and Recon v2.1 estimates of unobserved clonotypes. For all TCRbeta clonotypes obtained by the gDNA method from four donors, generation probabilities were computed with OLGA. The immuneACCESS repertoire file appears here via TCRdb, limited to in-frame rearrangements. These files lack a portion of the clones; in checked studies, under half of the deficit traces to unresolved V genes, and the cause of the others is not known. D and trimming come from the DNA, and the V and J calls and clone size come from that table. The table for this sample lists about 1.1 million clones; approximately 80% of them were counted only once. The ten most abundant clones make up about 0.89% of the sample.

The source of the sample is a study of shared clonotypes between healthy human individuals (dated by TCRdb to 2018 to 2021). Regarding the study in general: The cohort comprised two women and three men aged 18 to 49 years. For each donor, CD4 naive and CD4 memory were each given three plates, CD8 naive was given two plates, and CD8 memory was given one plate. Between about 0.9 and 8.9 billion PBMCs per donor were obtained by leukapheresis. To increase sequencing depth and limit assay-specific biases, different laboratories used diverse techniques to prepare libraries and sequence TCR repertoires. To estimate repertoire size and how much clonotypes are shared between individuals, the study performed deep sequencing of blood TCR repertoires from about five healthy adults. What the study reported, not specific to this receptor: Rarefaction of sorted-subset datasets indicated incomplete sequencing despite the large sequencing depth. When a handful of donors were compared, the shared fraction of clonotypes was about 5% for naive CD4, less than 4% for naive CD8, more than 2% for memory CD4, and around 0.37% for memory CD8. Based on pairwise subsampling, the degree of clonotype sharing among donors was expected to be affected by sequencing depth. Sampling was restricted to blood, and TCR repertoires in tissues likely differ from the TCR repertoires found in blood. The genetic and exposure-history diversity represented was limited by the small number of donors. Compared with non-shared clonotypes, the clonotypes found in all four sorted-subset donors had higher generation probabilities. Naive subsets generally had larger estimated clonotype richness than memory subsets did.

Donors were healthy HIV-negative adults with no recently reported acute infections or vaccinations. Every donor was a Caucasian adult residing in Nashville, Tennessee, USA. CD4+ T cells were enriched by magnetic negative selection; naive cells were then positively selected on CD45RA, and the negative fraction formed the memory subset. Blood was collected by leukapheresis, and PBMCs were isolated by Ficoll-Histopaque density gradient centrifugation and then cryopreserved in liquid nitrogen vapor phase. Analytical flow cytometry was used to check the purity and quantity of each magnetically sorted T cell population. Each sorted fraction had its genomic DNA isolated and then quantified by UV absorbance on a Nanodrop 2000c.

The TCR was taken from a man younger than 35 in good health. Some clones in this sample may be carry-over from other donors' samples. Sequencing was performed on memory CD4+ T cells from PBMCs. Interpreted using the paper, the cell subset or site label stands for: CD45RA-negative fraction. This chain is built from TRBV27 and TRBJ1-2; 11 middle bases align to TRBD1. The DNA is TGTGCCAGCAGTCCATGGACAGGGGGCCAAACTAACTATGGCTACACCTTC. This is translated as CASSPWTGGQTNYGYTF.